This T cell receptor (beta chain) was identified during a study of T cells in Graves' hyperthyroidism and ophthalmopathy. Study outcomes and limitations: Ophthalmopathy and stable hyperthyroidism were told apart by a 13 V-J model. Most thyroid clonotypes that were expanded above 0.001 also turned up in blood.

Using RNA transcripts as the source, TCR beta CDR3 regions were amplified. When the TCR CDR3 underwent first-round RT-PCR, the HTBI primer set was used. TCRdb reprocessed the multiplex PCR reads via MiXCR and lists one record per CDR3 protein. The profile shows a few hundred thousand distinct CDR3 sequences, 15% of them singletons. This clonotype was detected many times. Antigen unknown. Diagnoses rested on clinical symptoms, serum thyroxine and TRAb, thyroid ultrasound and orbital computed tomography. This CDR3 spans 15 amino acids. V was shortened by 4 bases and J by 1 base, with 13 bases between the two germline ends. Per germline, CDR1 SGHVS and CDR2 FQNEAQ.

This chain joins TRBV7-8 and TRBJ2-5; no definite D call. The clonotype comes from a woman aged 30 to 39 with Graves' hyperthyroidism. Source material: blood. This CDR3 reads CASSSGPKFQETQYF. The CDR3 DNA sequence: TGTGCCAGCAGCTCCGGACCCAAGTTCCAAGAGACCCAGTACTTC.